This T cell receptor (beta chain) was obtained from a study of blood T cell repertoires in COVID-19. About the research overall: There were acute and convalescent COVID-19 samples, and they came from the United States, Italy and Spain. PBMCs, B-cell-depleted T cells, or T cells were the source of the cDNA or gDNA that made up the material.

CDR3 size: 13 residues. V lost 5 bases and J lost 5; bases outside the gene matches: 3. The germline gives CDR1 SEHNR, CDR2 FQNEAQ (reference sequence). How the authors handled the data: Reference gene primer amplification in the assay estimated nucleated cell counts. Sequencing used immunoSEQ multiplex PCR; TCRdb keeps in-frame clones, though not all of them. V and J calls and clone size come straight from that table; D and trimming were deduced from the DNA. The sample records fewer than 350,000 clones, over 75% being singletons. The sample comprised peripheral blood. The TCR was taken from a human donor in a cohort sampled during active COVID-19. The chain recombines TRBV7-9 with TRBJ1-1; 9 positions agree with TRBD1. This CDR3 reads CASSLQGATEAFF. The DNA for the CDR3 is TGTGCCAGCAGCCTACAGGGGGCGACTGAAGCTTTCTTT.